Following are 16 T cell receptor beta chains from one sample sequenced in a study of cytomegalovirus exposure and HLA in healthy donors. Profiled with immunoSEQ multiplex PCR; TCRdb holds only in-frame clones, not every one. The sample records 50,000 to 80,000 clones, roughly 91% being singletons. Sequencing input: PBMCs. The receptors were sampled from a woman younger than 35 in good health and CMV-seronegative.

The V call is TRBV2, the J call TRBJ2-1, with 10 bases lining up with TRBD2. The V segment lost 1 base and the J segment 2 bases; nucleotides outside the gene matches: 14. The CDR3 is made up of 20 amino acids. Germline-derived CDR1 and CDR2 are SNHLY and FYNNEI. This CDR3 is CASSEDPGLAGAITYNEQFF. The CDR3 DNA sequence: TGTGCCAGCAGTGAAGACCCCGGGCTAGCGGGAGCTATCACCTACAATGAGCAGTTCTTC.

CDR3 amino acids: CASSLTTGGQETQYF. As DNA, the CDR3 is TGTGCCAGCAGCCTTACGACAGGGGGCCAAGAGACCCAGTACTTC. V and J are TRBV5-6 and TRBJ2-5; 9 positions match TRBD1. Germline V lookup: CDR1 SGHDT, CDR2 YYEEEE. V shed 4 bases and J 1 base; nucleotides not matched to a gene: 5. The CDR3 is made up of 15 amino acids.

The CDR3, as DNA: TGTGCCGGATCGTGGAGGGGCATGGGGGAGCTGTTTTTT. Protein: CAGSWRGMGELFF. This chain joins TRBV6-1 and TRBJ2-2, with D tentatively TRBD2 (6 bases). The CDR3 totals 13 residues. CDR1 MNHNS and CDR2 SASEGT come from the germline V gene. Trimming took off 11 bases at V and 8 bases at J, with 18 bases between the two ends.

V usage is TRBV28 and J usage is TRBJ2-7; D perhaps matches TRBD2 (6 bases). Trimming removed 6 bases from V and 0 bases from J, with 12 bases in between. Germline V gene sequence: CDR1 MDHEN, CDR2 SYDVKM. The CDR3 is 14 amino acids. The CDR3 loop reads CASSKLDYSYEQYF. DNA for the CDR3: TGTGCCAGCAGCAAACTGGACTACTCCTACGAGCAGTACTTC.

Only one count was recorded for this clone. The rearrangement links TRBV4-3 to TRBJ1-2; the D is unclear. This CDR3 has 13 residues. CDR1 and CDR2 from the germline V gene are LGHNA and YSLEER. With 2 bases removed from V and 6 bases from J, the gap between germline ends came to 10 bases. CDR3 loop: CASSQTPLDGYTF. In nucleotides, the CDR3 is TGCGCCAGCAGCCAAACTCCATTAGATGGCTACACCTTC.

This sequence joins TRBV7-9 and TRBJ2-7; TRBD1 matches at 7 bases. Germline CDR1 is SEHNR and CDR2 is FQNEAQ (reference sequence). J was trimmed by 4 bases and V by 4 bases; bases with no gene match: 4. CDR3 size: 13 residues. The CDR3 loop reads CASSSGQFYEQYF. CDR3 in DNA: TGTGCCAGCAGCTCGGGACAGTTTTACGAGCAGTACTTC.

This chain joins TRBV30 and TRBJ1-5; D remains ambiguous. The germline gives CDR1 GTSNPN, CDR2 SVGIG (reference sequence). V gave up 2 bases and J gave up 0 bases, with 5 bases separating them. CDR3 length: 13 residues. CDR3 sequence: CAWSPYSNQPQHF. The CDR3 region has the DNA TGTGCCTGGAGTCCTTATAGCAATCAGCCCCAGCATTTT.

The chain has TRBV5-3 and TRBJ2-5; the D gene is possibly TRBD2 (6 bases). TRBV5-3 is sorted into the ORF group, with uncertain function. Deletions cut 3 bases from V and 4 bases from J, with 10 bases between. The length of the CDR3 is 13 residues. The CDR3 nucleotides read TGTGCCAGAAGCTCCCGGGAGACAGAGACCCAGTACTTC. This encodes CARSSRETETQYF.

V usage is TRBV28 and J usage is TRBJ1-4, with TRBD1 matching over 7 bases. J gave up 2 bases and V 6 bases, and 12 bases lay outside the gene matches. CDR3 length: 17 residues. Germline-derived CDR1 and CDR2 are MDHEN and SYDVKM. Written as DNA, the CDR3 is TGTGCCAGCAGGACCCAGACAGGGCTTAGGACTAATGAAAAACTGTTTTTT. Encoded protein: CASRTQTGLRTNEKLFF.

This rearrangement joins TRBV9 to TRBJ2-2; 7 bases are a match to TRBD2. The CDR3 is made up of 18 amino acids. With 2 bases clipped from V and 7 bases from J, the junction kept 17 bases outside the gene matches. Germline V gene data show CDR1 as SGDLS and CDR2 as YYNGEE. The CDR3 DNA reads TGTGCCAGCAGCGTGAAGGTTTTGGCGGGAGAAGATGGCGGGGAGCTGTTTTTT. It codes for CASSVKVLAGEDGGELFF.

The V and J genes are TRBV30 and TRBJ2-4; 7 bases map to TRBD1. The V and J ends lost 2 bases and 8 bases, in that order; junction bases with no gene match: 6. The CDR3 runs to 13 residues. Germline CDR1 GTSNPN, CDR2 SVGIG (reference sequence). The CDR3 reads CAWSRTGVDIQYF. Here the CDR3 DNA reads TGTGCCTGGAGTAGAACAGGGGTGGACATTCAGTACTTC.

This clone was observed a few times. This sequence joins TRBV5-1 and TRBJ2-7; 9 nucleotides line up with TRBD1. The CDR3 is made up of 15 amino acids. V lost 4 bases to trimming and J lost 5 bases; unmatched junction nucleotides: 10. Germline assignment: CDR1 SGHRS and CDR2 YFSETQ. The CDR3 region is CASSGTGRDLHEQYF. The CDR3 nucleotides are TGCGCCAGCAGCGGGACAGGGCGGGATCTCCACGAGCAGTACTTC.

The V gene is TRBV7-9, the J gene TRBJ2-7, with D perhaps TRBD1 (6 bases). The CDR3 consists of 14 residues. Trimming removed 5 bases at V and 2 bases at J, with 13 bases between. Germline CDR1 reads SEHNR; CDR2 reads FQNEAQ (reference sequence). The CDR3 DNA sequence: TGTGCCAGCAGCCCAGGGGTCAGGGCCTACGAGCAGTACTTC. Its translation is CASSPGVRAYEQYF. The full variable domain, in which reference TRBV7-9 and TRBJ2-7 provide the parts outside the CDR3, is DTGVSQNPRHKITKRGQNVTFRCDPISEHNRLYWYRQTLGQGPEFLTYFQNEAQLEKSRLLSDRFSAERPKGSFSTLEIQRTEQGDSAMYLCASSPGVRAYEQYFGPGTRLTVT.

This clone was counted a single time. Here the CDR3 reads CASRPGQGSSEQYF. The CDR3 DNA reads as TGTGCCAGCAGACCGGGACAGGGATCTAGCGAGCAGTACTTC. The chain employs TRBV6-4 and TRBJ2-7; 9 nucleotides agree with TRBD1. The germline CDR1 and CDR2 sequences are MRHNA and SNTAGT. The CDR3 length is 14 residues. V trimming: 6 bases; J trimming: 6 bases; junction bases outside the gene matches: 9.

The V and J genes are TRBV27 and TRBJ2-2; D is possibly TRBD2 (5 bases). V was cut by 3 bases and J by 6 bases, with 17 bases left in between. The CDR3 covers 16 residues. Germline V CDR1 and CDR2: MNHEY, SMNVEV (reference sequence). CDR3 in amino acids: CASSLTGPGYAGELFF. The CDR3 bases are TGTGCCAGCAGTTTGACCGGGCCGGGGTACGCCGGGGAGCTGTTTTTT.

This clone was counted a single time. The chain employs TRBV9 and TRBJ2-7; D possibly corresponds to TRBD2 (6 bases). The germline gives CDR1 SGDLS, CDR2 YYNGEE. The CDR3 is made up of 15 amino acids. The ends were cut back, 4 bases at V and 4 bases at J, with 18 bases in the middle. The CDR3 protein is CASSRAGSSMYEQYF. In DNA, the CDR3 is TGTGCCAGCAGCCGGGCGGGATCTTCAATGTACGAGCAGTACTTC.